This entry lists 4 T cell receptor beta chains sequenced from one sample in a study of cytomegalovirus exposure and HLA in healthy donors. PCR was performed using 60 Vbeta and 13 Jbeta primers. Only in-frame clones appear in the TCRdb table, and some are missing; sequencing was by immunoSEQ multiplex PCR. The sample shows about 100,000 clones, around 76% of them seen only once. Sequenced sample: PBMCs. All receptors derive from a man in his forties in good health and CMV-seropositive.

This chain joins TRBV5-1 and TRBJ2-7, with unresolved D. Trimming took 3 bases from V and 0 from J, leaving 13 bases between them. This CDR3 spans 15 amino acids. Germline assignment: CDR1 SGHRS and CDR2 YFSETQ. This chain's CDR3 is CASSSRWSSSYEQYF. The CDR3 DNA is TGCGCCAGCAGCTCTCGGTGGTCTAGCTCCTACGAGCAGTACTTC. The complete variable domain, with remaining parts taken from reference TRBV5-1 and TRBJ2-7, reads KAGVTQTPRYLIKTRGQQVTLSCSPISGHRSVSWYQQTPGQGLQFLFEYFSETQRNKGNFPGRFSGRQFSNSRSEMNVSTLELGDSALYLCASSSRWSSSYEQYFGPGTRLTVT.

The chain combines TRBV15 with TRBJ2-7; the D gene is possibly TRBD2 (5 bases). CDR1 and CDR2 from the germline V gene are LNHNV and YYDKDF (reference sequence). This CDR3 has 12 residues. Trimming stripped 3 bases from V and 9 bases from J, with 12 bases between. The CDR3: CATSRDSGVQYF. The CDR3, as DNA: TGTGCCACCAGCAGGGACTCCGGGGTGCAGTACTTC. Based on the CDR3 plus reference TRBV15 and TRBJ2-7, the full variable domain is DAMVIQNPRYQVTQFGKPVTLSCSQTLNHNVMYWYQQKSSQAPKLLFHYYDKDFNNEADTPDNFQSRRPNTSFCFLDIRSPGLGDTAMYLCATSRDSGVQYFGPGTRLTVT.

The chain recombines TRBV6-5 with TRBJ1-1; D gene unclear. CDR3 length: 14 amino acids. Between the trimmed V and J ends, which lost 5 bases and 1 base, there was a span of 11 bases. Germline loops: CDR1 MNHEY, CDR2 SVGAGI. Written as DNA, the CDR3 is TGTGCCAGCAGTCACGGACGGGAGAACACTGAAGCTTTCTTT. Protein: CASSHGRENTEAFF.

This clone was detected once. The rearrangement uses TRBV19 and TRBJ2-7; D perhaps matches TRBD2 (6 bases). Germline assignment: CDR1 LNHDA and CDR2 SQIVND (reference sequence). Trimming stripped 3 bases from V and 3 bases from J, with 12 bases between. The CDR3 has 14 residues. CDR3 loop: CASSMGGGSYEQYF. Here the CDR3 DNA reads TGTGCCAGTAGTATGGGGGGAGGTAGCTACGAGCAGTACTTC.